The entry below describes one TCR beta chain. Its cognate antigen is unknown. These data are taken from a study of CD8+CD57+ T cells in acquired aplastic anemia. Study in general: Sorting CD4+ and CD8+ cells gave DNA averaging about 3.2 ug. CD4+ reads averaged about 11 million in healthy donors.

Using genomic DNA as the template, TCR beta VDJ and CDR3 profiling was carried out. Each CDR3 protein gets one entry after TCRdb re-called the reads with MiXCR. The table has 190,000 or so distinct CDR3 sequences, around 60% seen once. Overall study results and limits: Common to patients and controls were roughly 30 CD8+ CDR3 sequences. Patients and healthy controls showed no significant CD8+ Simpson's diversity difference.

Germline V gene data show CDR1 as LNHNV and CDR2 as YYDKDF (reference sequence). This CDR3 is built from 13 residues. V was clipped by 1 base and J by 9 bases, with 10 bases between them. The rearrangement joins TRBV15 to TRBJ1-5; the D is unclear. The specimen was sorted CD4+, CD8+, or CD8+CD57+ T cells (not recorded which) from PBMCs. The TCR comes from a human donor in good health. This chain's CDR3 is CATSRVQVMPQHF. DNA of the CDR3: TGTGCCACCAGCAGAGTCCAGGTTATGCCCCAGCATTTT.